This TCR beta chain was documented in a study of shared clonotypes between healthy human individuals. General study results and limits: Clonotype sharing among the donors was expected to vary with sequencing depth. Across subsets, estimated richness was generally greater for naive than for memory populations. Non-shared clonotypes showed lower generation probabilities than clonotypes common to all four donors. Clonotype sharing across a few donors was observed for around 5% of naive CD4 clonotypes.

Clones were sequenced by immunoSEQ multiplex PCR, and TCRdb holds only the in-frame ones, with some missing. The sample lists around 2,000,000 clones; 85% to 95% were seen once. In the case of this clone: Its antigen is currently unknown. The sample carries other DNA sequences with the same CDR3.

Cells designated naive CD8 were CD45RO-negative and were positively selected for CCR7, with terminally differentiated effector memory CD45RA+ cells excluded. The specimen sequenced was naive CD8+ T cells sorted from blood. This clonotype was obtained from a man in his late teens or twenties in good health.

This chain's CDR3 is CASSLGLEETQYF. CDR3 nucleotides: TGTGCCAGCAGCTTGGGGCTGGAAGAGACCCAGTACTTC. The chain links TRBV7-9 to TRBJ2-5; TRBD1 is a possible D gene (5 bases). V lost 3 bases, J lost 3 bases, and 8 bases lay in between. CDR3 length: 13 residues. Germline CDR1 is SEHNR and CDR2 is FQNEAQ (reference sequence).